This entry is about one T cell receptor (beta chain). Its antigen is currently not known. No base quality values were provided; no much bigger clone lies one nucleotide off. This sample was taken from a study of blood T cell repertoires in COVID-19 (TCRdb year 2020). Regarding the complete study: Samples from collaborators originated in the United States, Italy and Spain and spanned both the acute and convalescent phases of COVID-19. The prospective study material was composed of cDNA or gDNA derived from T cells, B-cell-depleted T cells, or PBMCs. Subjects who had been exposed to COVID-19, were actively infected with it, or had recovered from it provided the deeply sampled blood TCRbeta repertoires that made up the dataset. The repertoires were released in a freely available public database intended as a resource for research on the immune response to SARS-CoV-2. The samples were drawn from the first 160 participants of the ongoing ImmuneRACE study and from over 950 subjects provided by 6 global collaborators. Sample metadata almost always included a de-identified subject ID, COVID-19 status, age in years and sex. Where HLA class I and class II types were available, the types were taken from metadata supplied by the sample provider, not from assay-based typing. What the work shows at the level of the full study, not this receptor alone: The amount of clinical and demographic metadata varied by source and participant and was provided uncurated.

TCRbeta CDR3 regions were amplified from genomic DNA using the immunoSEQ Assay, a bias-controlled multiplex PCR. The authors processed their data as follows. Nucleated cell counts per sample were estimated from amplification of reference gene primers within the assay. To quantify the absolute abundance of each unique TCRbeta CDR3 rearrangement, sequence reads were collapsed and filtered. For each sample, productive Simpson clonality was calculated as the square root of Simpson's diversity index across productive rearrangements. This is the immuneACCESS table as TCRdb keeps it, with only in-frame sequences that have V and J called. A part of the clones is gone; compared with another copy, unresolved V genes explain less than half, and the rest is unexplained. V, J and clone size are taken as reported in that table, and D and trimming were inferred from the DNA itself. The sample yields around 700,000 clones; 85% to 90% were counted once. Jointly, the top ten make up under 0.3% of the sample.

The junction shows trimming of 2 bases on V and 4 bases on J, plus 5 bases between the germline ends. CDR3 length: 13 amino acids, cysteine to phenylalanine. Of all the DNA, just the CDR3 is kept, 39 bases in frame from base 1. Per the germline V gene, WSHSY is the CDR1 and SAAADI is the CDR2. Collaborating institutions collected whole blood in K2EDTA tubes following their own protocols. For TCRbeta analysis, collaborator samples were shipped as frozen whole blood, as isolated PBMCs, or as DNA extracted from either sample type. The chain couples TRBV10-2 to TRBJ2-2, with TRBD2 tentatively as D gene (5 bases match). The receptor's source is a woman younger than 35 with acute or convalescent COVID-19. Sequences were obtained from peripheral blood. The CDR3 in this case is CASSEGLTGELFF. Here is the DNA: TGCGCCAGCAGTGAGGGACTCACCGGGGAGCTGTTTTTT.